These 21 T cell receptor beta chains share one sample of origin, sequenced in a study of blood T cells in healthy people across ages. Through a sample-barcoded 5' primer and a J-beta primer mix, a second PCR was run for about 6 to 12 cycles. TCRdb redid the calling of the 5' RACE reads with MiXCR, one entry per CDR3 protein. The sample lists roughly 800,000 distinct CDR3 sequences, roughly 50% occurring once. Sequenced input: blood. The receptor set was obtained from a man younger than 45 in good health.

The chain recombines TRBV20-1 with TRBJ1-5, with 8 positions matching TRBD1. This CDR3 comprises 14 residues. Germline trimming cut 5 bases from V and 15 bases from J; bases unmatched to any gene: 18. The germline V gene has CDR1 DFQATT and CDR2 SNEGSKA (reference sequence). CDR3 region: CSAGSDRGEARGHF. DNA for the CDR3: TGCAGTGCTGGTAGCGACAGGGGAGAAGCCCGGGGGCATTTT.

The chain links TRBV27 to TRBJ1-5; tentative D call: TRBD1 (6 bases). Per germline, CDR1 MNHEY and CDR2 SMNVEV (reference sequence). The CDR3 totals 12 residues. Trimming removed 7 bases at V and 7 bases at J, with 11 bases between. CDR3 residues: CASKTGGQPQHF. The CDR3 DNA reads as TGTGCCAGCAAAACTGGGGGCCAGCCCCAGCATTTT.

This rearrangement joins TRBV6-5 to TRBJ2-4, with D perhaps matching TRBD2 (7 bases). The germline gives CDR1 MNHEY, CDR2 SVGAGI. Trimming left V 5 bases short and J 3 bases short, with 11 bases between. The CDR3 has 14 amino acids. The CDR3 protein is CASSQRGGKNIQYF. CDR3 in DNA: TGTGCCAGCAGTCAGAGGGGGGGCAAAAACATTCAGTACTTC.

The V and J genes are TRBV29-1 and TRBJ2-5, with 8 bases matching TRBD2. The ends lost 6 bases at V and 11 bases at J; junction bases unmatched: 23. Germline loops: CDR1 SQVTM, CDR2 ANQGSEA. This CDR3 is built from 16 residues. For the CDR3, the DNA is TGCAGCGTCCCCCCGGGACTAGGATTCCCAACATATGAGCAGTACTTC. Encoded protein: CSVPPGLGFPTYEQYF.

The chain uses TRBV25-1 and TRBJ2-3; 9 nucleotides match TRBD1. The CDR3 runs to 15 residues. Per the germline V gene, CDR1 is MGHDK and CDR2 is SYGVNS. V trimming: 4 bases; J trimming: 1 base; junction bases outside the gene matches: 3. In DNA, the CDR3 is TGTGCCAGCAGTGGACGGACAGGGGGCACAGATACGCAGTATTTT. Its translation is CASSGRTGGTDTQYF.

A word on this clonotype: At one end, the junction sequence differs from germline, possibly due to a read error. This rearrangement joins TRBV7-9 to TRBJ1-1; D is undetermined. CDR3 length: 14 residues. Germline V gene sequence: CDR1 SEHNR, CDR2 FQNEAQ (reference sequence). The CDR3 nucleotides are TGTGCCAACAGCCCGTCGACGGTGAACACTGAAGCTTTCTTT. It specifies CANSPSTVNTEAFF.

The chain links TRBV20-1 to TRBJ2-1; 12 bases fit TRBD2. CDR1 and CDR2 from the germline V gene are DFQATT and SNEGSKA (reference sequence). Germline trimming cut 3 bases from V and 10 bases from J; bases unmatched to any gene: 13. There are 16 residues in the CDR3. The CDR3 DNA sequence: TGCAGTGCTAGGGTGCCTAGCGGGGGGGCCGACGTAGAGCAGTTCTTC. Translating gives CSARVPSGGADVEQFF.

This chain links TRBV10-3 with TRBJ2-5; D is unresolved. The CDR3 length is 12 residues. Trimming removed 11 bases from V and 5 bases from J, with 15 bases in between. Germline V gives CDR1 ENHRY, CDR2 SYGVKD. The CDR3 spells CAAGLGWETQYF. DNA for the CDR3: TGTGCCGCCGGTCTGGGGTGGGAGACCCAGTACTTC.

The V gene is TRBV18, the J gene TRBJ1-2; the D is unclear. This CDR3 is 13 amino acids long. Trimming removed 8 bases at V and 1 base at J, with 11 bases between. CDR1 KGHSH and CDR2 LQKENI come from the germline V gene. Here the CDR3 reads CASTPNDNYGYTF. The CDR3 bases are TGTGCCAGCACCCCTAACGATAACTATGGCTACACCTTC.

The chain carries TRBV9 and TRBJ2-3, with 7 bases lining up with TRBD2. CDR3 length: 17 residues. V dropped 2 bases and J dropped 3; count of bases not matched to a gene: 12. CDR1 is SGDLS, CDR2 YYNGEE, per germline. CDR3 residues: CASSVGLLKSWTDTQYF. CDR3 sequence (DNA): TGTGCCAGCAGCGTGGGACTACTCAAATCCTGGACAGATACGCAGTATTTT.

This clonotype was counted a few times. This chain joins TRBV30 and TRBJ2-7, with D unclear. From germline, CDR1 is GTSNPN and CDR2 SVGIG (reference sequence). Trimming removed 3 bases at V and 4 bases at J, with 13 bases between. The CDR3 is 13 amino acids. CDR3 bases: TGTGCCTGGAGCTACGGTGAGAGTTACGAGCAGTACTTC. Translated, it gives CAWSYGESYEQYF.

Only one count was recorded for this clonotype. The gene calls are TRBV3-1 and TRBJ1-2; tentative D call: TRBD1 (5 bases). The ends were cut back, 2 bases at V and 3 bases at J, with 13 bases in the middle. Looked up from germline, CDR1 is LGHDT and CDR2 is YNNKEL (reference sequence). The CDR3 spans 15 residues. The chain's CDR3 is CASSQRGVGYYGYTF. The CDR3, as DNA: TGTGCCAGCAGCCAAAGAGGGGTCGGATACTATGGCTACACCTTC.

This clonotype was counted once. The CDR3 DNA is TGCAGCGTTGAAGAAGGATTTAACTATGGCTACACCTTC. Residues: CSVEEGFNYGYTF. The chain carries TRBV29-1 and TRBJ1-2; D not certain. Looked up from germline, CDR1 is SQVTM and CDR2 is ANQGSEA. V lost 0 bases and J lost 1, with 6 bases in between. This CDR3 is 13 amino acids long. Supplemented by reference TRBV29-1 and TRBJ1-2, the full variable domain reads SAVISQKPSRDICQRGTSLTIQCQVDSQVTMMFWYRQQPGQSLTLIATANQGSEATYESGFVIDKFPISRPNLTFSTLTVSNMSPEDSSIYLCSVEEGFNYGYTFGSGTRLTVV.

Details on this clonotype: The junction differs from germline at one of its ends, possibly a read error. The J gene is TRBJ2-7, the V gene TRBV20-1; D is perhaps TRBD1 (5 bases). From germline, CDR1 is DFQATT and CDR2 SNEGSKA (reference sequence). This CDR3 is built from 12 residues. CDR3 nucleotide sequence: TGCTGTGCCCCGCTCGACAGCTACGAGCAGTACTTC. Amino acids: CCAPLDSYEQYF.

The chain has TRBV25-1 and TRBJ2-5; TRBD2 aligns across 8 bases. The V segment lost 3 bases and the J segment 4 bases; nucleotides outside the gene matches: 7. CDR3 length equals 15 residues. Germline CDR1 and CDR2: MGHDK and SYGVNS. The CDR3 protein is CASSEWRGVLETQYF. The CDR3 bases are TGTGCCAGCAGTGAGTGGCGGGGGGTGTTAGAGACCCAGTACTTC.

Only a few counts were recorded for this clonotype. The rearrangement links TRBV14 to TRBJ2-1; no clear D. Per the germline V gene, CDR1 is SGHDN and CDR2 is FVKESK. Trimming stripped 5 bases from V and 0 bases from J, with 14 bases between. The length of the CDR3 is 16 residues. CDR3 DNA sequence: TGTGCCAGCAGCTGGGCGCTAAGGCCCTCCTACAATGAGCAGTTCTTC. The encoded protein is CASSWALRPSYNEQFF.

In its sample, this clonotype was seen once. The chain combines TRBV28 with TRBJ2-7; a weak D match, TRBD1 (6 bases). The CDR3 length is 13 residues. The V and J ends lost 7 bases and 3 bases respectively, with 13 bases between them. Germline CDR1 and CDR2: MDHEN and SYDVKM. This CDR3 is CASNLKDSYEQYF. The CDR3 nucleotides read TGTGCCAGCAATCTTAAGGACAGCTACGAGCAGTACTTC.

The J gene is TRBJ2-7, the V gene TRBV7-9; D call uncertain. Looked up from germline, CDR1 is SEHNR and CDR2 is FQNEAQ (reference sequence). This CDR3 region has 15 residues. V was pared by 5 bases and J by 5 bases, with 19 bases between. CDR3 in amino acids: CASSANVGPFHEQYF. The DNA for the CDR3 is TGTGCCAGCAGCGCAAACGTAGGGCCTTTCCACGAGCAGTACTTC.

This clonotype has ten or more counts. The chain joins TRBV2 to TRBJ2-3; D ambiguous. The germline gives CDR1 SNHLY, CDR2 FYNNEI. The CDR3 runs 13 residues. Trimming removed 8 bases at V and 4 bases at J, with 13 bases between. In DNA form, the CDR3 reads TGTGCCAGCTTGAGTAGTGCATCAGATACGCAGTATTTT. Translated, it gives CASLSSASDTQYF. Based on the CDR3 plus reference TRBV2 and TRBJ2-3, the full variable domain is EPEVTQTPSHQVTQMGQEVILRCVPISNHLYFYWYRQILGQKVEFLVSFYNNEISEKSEIFDDQFSVERPDGSNFTLKIRSTKLEDSAMYFCASLSSASDTQYFGPGTRLTVL.

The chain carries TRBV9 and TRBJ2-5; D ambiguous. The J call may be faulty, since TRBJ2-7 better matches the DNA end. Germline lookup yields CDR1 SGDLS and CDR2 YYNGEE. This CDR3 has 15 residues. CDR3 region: CASSVGFSAGYEQYF. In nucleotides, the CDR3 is TGTGCCAGCAGCGTAGGTTTCTCCGCTGGGTACGAGCAGTACTTC.

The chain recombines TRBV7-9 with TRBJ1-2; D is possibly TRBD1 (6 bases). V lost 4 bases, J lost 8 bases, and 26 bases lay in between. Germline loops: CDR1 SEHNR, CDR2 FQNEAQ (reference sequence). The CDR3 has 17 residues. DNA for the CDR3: TGTGCCAGCAGCTCCCAACAGGGTCTTGAGGCACTGCGGGGCTACACCTTC. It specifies CASSSQQGLEALRGYTF.